This is a list of T cell receptor beta chains from one sample in a study of response to subunit inactivated influenza vaccine. MiXCR, applied by TCRdb to the RT-PCR reads, yields one record per CDR3 protein. The sample records a few hundred thousand distinct CDR3 sequences, roughly 22% being singletons. The material was PBMCs from blood, obtained approximately 20 months after vaccination. The origin of the receptors is a man aged 50 to 75 who received an inactivated influenza vaccine. CDR3s include the opening cysteine and the closing phenylalanine or tryptophan. The D gene is left open where the match is weak. For some rows the clone size is stated as once, few or many, or as a class when expanded; others skip it.

d_call: .; j_call: TRBJ1-2; v_call: TRBV19; clone_size: many; cdr3_nt: TGTGCCAGTAGTATCCGCTCTAACTATGGCTACACCTTC; cdr3_aa: CASSIRSNYGYTF
d_call: .; j_call: TRBJ1-2; v_call: TRBV2; clone_size: once; cdr3_nt: TGTGCCAGCAGTGCGGGTCGGCAGGGCGGCTATGGCTACACCTTC; cdr3_aa: CASSAGRQGGYGYTF
d_call: .; j_call: TRBJ2-7; v_call: TRBV7-2; clone_size: few; cdr3_nt: TGTGCCAGCAGCTTTCCGGGGAGCTCCTACGAGCAGTACTTC; cdr3_aa: CASSFPGSSYEQYF
d_call: TRBD2; j_call: TRBJ2-2; v_call: TRBV20-1; clone_size: .; cdr3_nt: TGCAGTGCTAGAGATAAAAGCGGGGCTGTGACGGCGGAGCTGTTTTTT; cdr3_aa: CSARDKSGAVTAELFF
d_call: .; j_call: TRBJ1-1; v_call: TRBV4-3; clone_size: .; cdr3_nt: TGCGCCAGCAGCCCCAACTGGGTGAACACTGAAGCTTTCTTT; cdr3_aa: CASSPNWVNTEAFF
d_call: .; j_call: TRBJ2-2; v_call: TRBV12-3/TRBV12-4; clone_size: few; cdr3_nt: TGTGCCAGCAGTTTATTAGGGGCCGGGGAGCTGTTTTTT; cdr3_aa: CASSLLGAGELFF
d_call: .; j_call: TRBJ2-2; v_call: TRBV5-1; clone_size: once; cdr3_nt: TGCGCCAGCAATCCCGGGACAAAGAACACCGGGGAGCTGTTTTTT; cdr3_aa: CASNPGTKNTGELFF
d_call: .; j_call: TRBJ1-1; v_call: TRBV20-1; clone_size: .; cdr3_nt: TGCAGTGTTCAGGGAGGCCCGGCGAGGAACACTGAAGCTTTCTTT; cdr3_aa: CSVQGGPARNTEAFF
d_call: .; j_call: TRBJ2-2; v_call: TRBV30; clone_size: .; cdr3_nt: TGTGCCTGGAGTAGGATAGGGCGACTTCGACCGAACACCGGGGAGCTGTTTTTT; cdr3_aa: CAWSRIGRLRPNTGELFF
d_call: .; j_call: TRBJ2-1; v_call: TRBV20-1; clone_size: few; cdr3_nt: TGCAGTGCTAGATCTAGGGGCGCAGCCACCTACAATGAGCAGTTCTTC; cdr3_aa: CSARSRGAATYNEQFF
d_call: .; j_call: TRBJ2-5; v_call: TRBV15; clone_size: .; cdr3_nt: TGTGCCACCAGCAGAGATCTCACTTTCCAAGAGACCCAGTACTTC; cdr3_aa: CATSRDLTFQETQYF
d_call: .; j_call: TRBJ1-4; v_call: TRBV20-1; clone_size: .; cdr3_nt: TGCAGTGCTAGTACTAGGGGTGAAAAACTGTTTTTT; cdr3_aa: CSASTRGEKLFF
d_call: .; j_call: TRBJ2-3; v_call: TRBV6-1; clone_size: few; cdr3_nt: TGTGCCAGCAGTGAATTTGGAGATACGCAGTATTTT; cdr3_aa: CASSEFGDTQYF
d_call: .; j_call: TRBJ2-3; v_call: TRBV3-1; clone_size: few; cdr3_nt: TGTGCCAGCAGCTCGATTCGGGATACGCAGTATTTT; cdr3_aa: CASSSIRDTQYF
d_call: .; j_call: TRBJ1-2; v_call: TRBV4-1; clone_size: .; cdr3_nt: TGCGCCAGCAGCCGAAGCTGGGGACCCAACTATGGCTGCACCTTC; cdr3_aa: CASSRSWGPNYGCTF
d_call: .; j_call: TRBJ1-3; v_call: TRBV6-5; clone_size: few; cdr3_nt: TGTGCCAGCAGTTATACCCCTCAATTGGGGGCTCCTGGAAACACCATATATTTT; cdr3_aa: CASSYTPQLGAPGNTIYF
d_call: TRBD2; j_call: TRBJ2-3; v_call: TRBV10-3; clone_size: few; cdr3_nt: TGTGCCAGCATGACTAGCGGAGACACAGATACGCAGTATTTT; cdr3_aa: CASMTSGDTDTQYF
d_call: TRBD1; j_call: TRBJ1-4; v_call: TRBV15; clone_size: .; cdr3_nt: TGTGCCACCAGCAGCAGGGGGAATGAAAAACTGTTTTTT; cdr3_aa: CATSSRGNEKLFF
d_call: TRBD2; j_call: TRBJ2-5; v_call: TRBV12-3/TRBV12-4; clone_size: many; cdr3_nt: TGTGCCAGCAGTTTATGGACTAGCGGGAGGGCCGGGAAGACCCAGTACTTC; cdr3_aa: CASSLWTSGRAGKTQYF
d_call: .; j_call: TRBJ2-3; v_call: TRBV28; clone_size: .; cdr3_nt: TGTGCCAGCAGTTTATTCTATGGGGACGGATTCACAGATACGCAGTATTTT; cdr3_aa: CASSLFYGDGFTDTQYF
d_call: TRBD1; j_call: TRBJ2-1; v_call: TRBV29-1; clone_size: .; cdr3_nt: TGCAGCGCGATCCCGGGACAGGGATTAAGGGGGCACAATGAGCAGTTCTTC; cdr3_aa: CSAIPGQGLRGHNEQFF
d_call: .; j_call: TRBJ1-6; v_call: TRBV4-3; clone_size: few; cdr3_nt: TGCGCCAGCAGCCAAGATACGGGGTACGGTTCACCCCTCCACTTT; cdr3_aa: CASSQDTGYGSPLHF
d_call: .; j_call: TRBJ2-1; v_call: TRBV2; clone_size: .; cdr3_nt: TGTGCCAGCAGCTCTGACAGGCTCGCCGGTGAGCAGTTCTTC; cdr3_aa: CASSSDRLAGEQFF
d_call: .; j_call: TRBJ2-1; v_call: TRBV29-1; clone_size: .; cdr3_nt: TGCAGCGTTGTCCCCACACGCCTTCCCTCCTACAATGAGCAGTTCTTC; cdr3_aa: CSVVPTRLPSYNEQFF
d_call: TRBD2; j_call: TRBJ2-2; v_call: TRBV19; clone_size: .; cdr3_nt: TGTGCCAGTAGTGCCCGGTGGAAGGGCGGGAGGAACACCGGGGAGCTGTTTTTT; cdr3_aa: CASSARWKGGRNTGELFF
d_call: .; j_call: TRBJ2-2; v_call: TRBV7-3; clone_size: .; cdr3_nt: TGTGCCAGCAGCTTTAGCGGAGCCGGGGAGCTGTTTTTT; cdr3_aa: CASSFSGAGELFF
d_call: .; j_call: TRBJ1-4; v_call: TRBV7-6; clone_size: .; cdr3_nt: TGTGCCAGCAGCCCCGAGTACTCTCTTAGTGAAAAACTGTTTTTT; cdr3_aa: CASSPEYSLSEKLFF
d_call: TRBD1; j_call: TRBJ2-4; v_call: TRBV3-1; clone_size: many; cdr3_nt: TGTGCCAGCAGCCAGCGACAGGGGGTAGCCAAAAACATTCAGTACTTC; cdr3_aa: CASSQRQGVAKNIQYF
d_call: TRBD1; j_call: TRBJ2-7; v_call: TRBV7-9; clone_size: .; cdr3_nt: TGTGCCAGCAGCCAAATGGGACAGGTGTTCGAGCAGTACTTC; cdr3_aa: CASSQMGQVFEQYF
d_call: .; j_call: TRBJ1-1; v_call: TRBV29-1; clone_size: few; cdr3_nt: TGCAGCGTTTTCGCGGGACACCCCATCGAAGCTTTCTTT; cdr3_aa: CSVFAGHPIEAFF
d_call: TRBD2; j_call: TRBJ2-1; v_call: TRBV11-1; clone_size: many; cdr3_nt: TGTGCCAGCAGCTGGCTAGCGGGAGTTGGGCCCTACAATGAGCAGTTCTTC; cdr3_aa: CASSWLAGVGPYNEQFF
d_call: .; j_call: TRBJ1-2; v_call: TRBV29-1; clone_size: .; cdr3_nt: TGCAGCGTTGAAGATAACAGATTATATGGCTACACCTTC; cdr3_aa: CSVEDNRLYGYTF
d_call: .; j_call: TRBJ1-2; v_call: TRBV14; clone_size: many; cdr3_nt: TGTGCCAGCAGCCCTGATAGGGTCGGCTACACCTTC; cdr3_aa: CASSPDRVGYTF
d_call: .; j_call: TRBJ2-3; v_call: TRBV11-1; clone_size: few; cdr3_nt: TGTGCCAGCAGCCGAAATAGGGATACGCAGTATTTT; cdr3_aa: CASSRNRDTQYF
d_call: TRBD2; j_call: TRBJ2-3; v_call: TRBV20-1; clone_size: few; cdr3_nt: TGCAGTGCTAAAAGGGTACTAGCGGGGAGCACAGATACGCAGTATTTT; cdr3_aa: CSAKRVLAGSTDTQYF
d_call: .; j_call: TRBJ1-2; v_call: TRBV7-2; clone_size: .; cdr3_nt: TGTGCCAGCAGCTTAGTCTCTCATGGCTACACCTTC; cdr3_aa: CASSLVSHGYTF
d_call: TRBD1; j_call: TRBJ1-6; v_call: TRBV10-3; clone_size: few; cdr3_nt: TGTGCCATCACCGACAGGGATTCACCCCTCCACTTT; cdr3_aa: CAITDRDSPLHF
d_call: TRBD1; j_call: TRBJ1-2; v_call: TRBV28; clone_size: few; cdr3_nt: TGTGCCAGCAGTTTCAATACCTACAGGGGGCTATTCGGTGGCTACACCTTC; cdr3_aa: CASSFNTYRGLFGGYTF
d_call: .; j_call: TRBJ2-7; v_call: TRBV28; clone_size: few; cdr3_nt: TGTGCCAGCAGACGTAGGCATTCGCGGGGCAGGCTTTCTCTTTCCTACGAGCAGTACTTC; cdr3_aa: CASRRRHSRGRLSLSYEQYF
d_call: TRBD1; j_call: TRBJ1-4; v_call: TRBV5-1; clone_size: .; cdr3_nt: TGCGCCAGCAGCTTGGCCGGGACAGGGGACGAAAAACTGTTTTTT; cdr3_aa: CASSLAGTGDEKLFF
d_call: .; j_call: TRBJ1-4; v_call: TRBV6-5; clone_size: many; cdr3_nt: TGTGCCAGCAGTTATGACTGGGGGAATGAAAAACTGTTTTTT; cdr3_aa: CASSYDWGNEKLFF
d_call: TRBD1; j_call: TRBJ2-5; v_call: TRBV29-1; clone_size: .; cdr3_nt: TGCAGCGTTGAAGAAGCTGACAGGGGGCCCCAAGAGACCCAGTACTTC; cdr3_aa: CSVEEADRGPQETQYF
d_call: TRBD1; j_call: TRBJ1-1; v_call: TRBV20-1; clone_size: few; cdr3_nt: TGCAGTGCTAGAGGGGACAGGGAGAACACTGAAGCTTTCTTT; cdr3_aa: CSARGDRENTEAFF
d_call: TRBD1; j_call: TRBJ1-2; v_call: TRBV20-1; clone_size: .; cdr3_nt: TGCAGTGCCCAACTCCTGACAGGGGGCGGGTCTGGCTACACCTTC; cdr3_aa: CSAQLLTGGGSGYTF
d_call: TRBD1; j_call: TRBJ1-1; v_call: TRBV4-1; clone_size: many; cdr3_nt: TGCGCCAGCAGCCAGGCGCAGGGGGCTGGGGGGAACACTGAAGCTTTCTTT; cdr3_aa: CASSQAQGAGGNTEAFF
d_call: .; j_call: TRBJ1-2; v_call: TRBV27; clone_size: few; cdr3_nt: TGTGCCAGCAGTTCGGGTCAAAGGGGCTATGGCTACACCTTC; cdr3_aa: CASSSGQRGYGYTF
d_call: .; j_call: TRBJ2-7; v_call: TRBV5-6; clone_size: few; cdr3_nt: TGTGCCAGCACCGTAGGTGGCAGGGTTAGCAACGAGCAGTACTTC; cdr3_aa: CASTVGGRVSNEQYF
d_call: TRBD1; j_call: TRBJ1-5; v_call: TRBV6-2/TRBV6-3; clone_size: many; cdr3_nt: TGTGCCAGCAGTTATACGCAAGGACAGGGAATCCATCAGCCCCAGCATTTT; cdr3_aa: CASSYTQGQGIHQPQHF
d_call: TRBD1; j_call: TRBJ1-6; v_call: TRBV20-1; clone_size: many; cdr3_nt: TGCAGTGCTAGAGAGGGACAGGGACGTTCACCCCTCCACTTT; cdr3_aa: CSAREGQGRSPLHF
d_call: .; j_call: TRBJ1-3; v_call: TRBV12-3/TRBV12-4; clone_size: few; cdr3_nt: TGTGCCAGCACTAGGGGGGGAAACACCATATATTTT; cdr3_aa: CASTRGGNTIYF
d_call: .; j_call: TRBJ1-5; v_call: TRBV25-1; clone_size: few; cdr3_nt: TGTGCCAGCAGCTGGACAGATAGCAATCAGCCCCAGCATTTT; cdr3_aa: CASSWTDSNQPQHF
d_call: TRBD1; j_call: TRBJ2-7; v_call: TRBV12-3/TRBV12-4; clone_size: few; cdr3_nt: TGTGCCAGCAGCCCGCGAGACACAGGGGGCGGGTACGAGCAGTACTTC; cdr3_aa: CASSPRDTGGGYEQYF
d_call: .; j_call: TRBJ2-2; v_call: TRBV4-2; clone_size: .; cdr3_nt: TGTGCCAGCAGCCTCCGGGCCGGAGGGGGGGAGCTGTTTTTT; cdr3_aa: CASSLRAGGGELFF
d_call: .; j_call: TRBJ1-6; v_call: TRBV9; clone_size: .; cdr3_nt: TGTGCCAGCAGCGAGGCCCCGGGCGATCCTATGGGGTCACCCCTCCACTTT; cdr3_aa: CASSEAPGDPMGSPLHF
d_call: TRBD2; j_call: TRBJ2-5; v_call: TRBV7-7; clone_size: .; cdr3_nt: TGTGCCAGCAGCTTCGGGGGGTCCGAGACCCAGTACTTC; cdr3_aa: CASSFGGSETQYF
d_call: .; j_call: TRBJ1-1; v_call: TRBV5-1; clone_size: many; cdr3_nt: TGCGCCAGCAGCTTGGTAGGGGGGAGCACTGAAGCTTTCTTT; cdr3_aa: CASSLVGGSTEAFF
d_call: .; j_call: TRBJ2-2; v_call: TRBV5-1; clone_size: .; cdr3_nt: TGCGCCAGCAGCCCCCCCGGCAGGGGGGGAACCGGGGAGCTGTTTTTT; cdr3_aa: CASSPPGRGGTGELFF
d_call: .; j_call: TRBJ2-2; v_call: TRBV12-3/TRBV12-4; clone_size: many; cdr3_nt: TGTGCCAGCAGTTTAGACACCGGGGAGCTGTTTTTT; cdr3_aa: CASSLDTGELFF
d_call: .; j_call: TRBJ1-5; v_call: TRBV2; clone_size: .; cdr3_nt: TGTGCCAGCAGAGGAGGGACGTCGGGCAATCAGCCCCAGCATTTT; cdr3_aa: CASRGGTSGNQPQHF
d_call: .; j_call: TRBJ2-5; v_call: TRBV12-3/TRBV12-4; clone_size: .; cdr3_nt: TGTGCCAGCAGTTCCTACTCAGGGTTAGAGACCCAGTACTTC; cdr3_aa: CASSSYSGLETQYF